The rows below give T cell receptor beta chains drawn from one sample of a study of CD8 T cells in Susac syndrome. TCRdb itself ran the immunoSEQ multiplex PCR reads through MiXCR, one entry per CDR3 protein. Among hundreds of thousands of distinct CDR3 sequences listed, around 93% were seen once. The sample comprised CD4+ T cells from PBMCs. These receptors originate from a human donor with Susac syndrome. CDR3s include the opening cysteine and the closing phenylalanine or tryptophan. Each record gives: V gene, CDR3 length, clone size, J gene, D gene, CDR3 protein, CDR3 DNA. The D gene is left open where the match is weak. Clone size is stated in some rows and not others, as once, few, many or a class when expanded.

v_gene: TRBV20-1
len: 15
abundance: NA
j_gene: TRBJ2-1
d_gene: TRBD1
CDR3aa: CSARVTGGLKGEQFF
CDR3nt: TGCAGTGCTAGAGTTACAGGGGGCCTCAAAGGTGAGCAGTTCTTC

v_gene: TRBV15
len: 14
abundance: NA
j_gene: TRBJ1-2
d_gene: NA
CDR3aa: CATSRDRAAEGYTF
CDR3nt: TGTGCCACCAGCAGAGATAGAGCAGCCGAAGGCTACACCTTC

v_gene: TRBV20-1
len: 14
abundance: NA
j_gene: TRBJ2-3
d_gene: TRBD2
CDR3aa: CSAPTSGGADTQYF
CDR3nt: TGCAGTGCGCCGACTAGCGGGGGAGCAGATACGCAGTATTTT

v_gene: TRBV6-5
len: 13
abundance: once
j_gene: TRBJ1-2
d_gene: NA
CDR3aa: CASSYGTVDGYTF
CDR3nt: TGTGCCAGCAGTTACGGGACCGTGGATGGCTACACCTTC

v_gene: TRBV25-1
len: 14
abundance: once
j_gene: TRBJ1-1
d_gene: NA
CDR3aa: CASSEQGGEDEAFF
CDR3nt: TGTGCCAGCAGTGAACAGGGAGGTGAGGATGAAGCTTTCTTT

v_gene: TRBV19
len: 15
abundance: NA
j_gene: TRBJ1-5
d_gene: NA
CDR3aa: CASSTLGAEDQPQHF
CDR3nt: TGTGCCAGTAGTACTTTGGGGGCCGAAGATCAGCCCCAGCATTTT

v_gene: TRBV5-6
len: 15
abundance: NA
j_gene: TRBJ1-5
d_gene: NA
CDR3aa: CASSSQTASNQPQHF
CDR3nt: TGTGCCAGCAGCTCCCAGACCGCTAGCAATCAGCCCCAGCATTTT

v_gene: TRBV20-1
len: 11
abundance: NA
j_gene: TRBJ2-5
d_gene: NA
CDR3aa: CSVEAQETQYF
CDR3nt: TGCAGTGTAGAGGCACAAGAGACCCAGTACTTC

v_gene: TRBV20-1
len: 11
abundance: NA
j_gene: TRBJ1-4
d_gene: NA
CDR3aa: CSRRLNEKLFF
CDR3nt: TGTTCGAGACGGCTTAATGAAAAACTGTTTTTT

v_gene: TRBV5-6
len: 15
abundance: NA
j_gene: TRBJ1-5
d_gene: TRBD1
CDR3aa: CASSLLGTGLQPQHF
CDR3nt: TGTGCCAGCAGCCTGCTGGGGACAGGCCTACAGCCCCAGCATTTT

v_gene: TRBV15
len: 14
abundance: NA
j_gene: TRBJ2-5
d_gene: NA
CDR3aa: CATSRDILAETQYF
CDR3nt: TGTGCCACCAGCAGAGATATCCTAGCGGAGACCCAGTACTTC

v_gene: TRBV20-1
len: 12
abundance: NA
j_gene: TRBJ2-1
d_gene: TRBD1
CDR3aa: CSARIWDRMQFF
CDR3nt: TGCAGTGCTAGAATTTGGGACAGGATGCAGTTCTTC

v_gene: TRBV15
len: 13
abundance: once
j_gene: TRBJ1-6
d_gene: NA
CDR3aa: CATSRGVDSPLHF
CDR3nt: TGTGCCACCAGCAGAGGCGTTGATTCACCCCTCCACTTT

v_gene: TRBV7-2
len: 14
abundance: NA
j_gene: TRBJ2-7
d_gene: NA
CDR3aa: CASSLRTGNYEQYF
CDR3nt: TGTGCCAGCAGCTTACGAACAGGGAACTACGAGCAGTACTTC

v_gene: TRBV20-1
len: 13
abundance: NA
j_gene: TRBJ1-6
d_gene: NA
CDR3aa: CSASGRYNSPLHF
CDR3nt: TGCAGTGCTAGTGGCAGATATAATTCACCCCTCCACTTT

v_gene: TRBV5-6
len: 15
abundance: NA
j_gene: TRBJ2-7
d_gene: NA
CDR3aa: CASSWGADSTYEQYF
CDR3nt: TGTGCCAGCAGCTGGGGGGCGGACAGCACCTACGAGCAGTACTTC

v_gene: TRBV20-1
len: 13
abundance: NA
j_gene: TRBJ2-5
d_gene: TRBD2
CDR3aa: CSAYRGGKETQYF
CDR3nt: TGCAGTGCTTACCGGGGAGGGAAAGAGACCCAGTACTTC

v_gene: TRBV20-1
len: 14
abundance: once
j_gene: TRBJ2-1
d_gene: NA
CDR3aa: CSVLALPRNNEQFF
CDR3nt: TGCAGTGTCCTGGCCCTACCCCGCAACAATGAGCAGTTCTTC

v_gene: TRBV29-1
len: 18
abundance: NA
j_gene: TRBJ2-5
d_gene: NA
CDR3aa: CSARSLLGGLSSEETQYF
CDR3nt: TGCAGCGCCAGGTCCCTCCTGGGGGGGCTAAGTTCGGAAGAGACCCAGTACTTC

v_gene: TRBV2
len: 14
abundance: NA
j_gene: TRBJ1-4
d_gene: TRBD1
CDR3aa: CASSDNRQGEKLFF
CDR3nt: TGTGCCAGCAGCGATAACCGACAGGGCGAAAAACTGTTTTTT

v_gene: TRBV7-8
len: 14
abundance: NA
j_gene: TRBJ1-6
d_gene: NA
CDR3aa: CASSLGLDGSPLHF
CDR3nt: TGTGCCAGCAGCTTAGGACTAGACGGTTCACCCCTCCACTTT

v_gene: TRBV25-1
len: 15
abundance: NA
j_gene: TRBJ2-3
d_gene: TRBD1
CDR3aa: CASSGRDRSTDTQYF
CDR3nt: TGTGCCAGCAGTGGTCGGGACAGAAGCACAGATACGCAGTATTTT

v_gene: TRBV20-1
len: 14
abundance: NA
j_gene: TRBJ2-3
d_gene: TRBD2
CDR3aa: CSAPGGFGTDTQYF
CDR3nt: TGCAGTGCCCCGGGGGGGTTCGGCACAGATACGCAGTATTTT

v_gene: TRBV20-1
len: 15
abundance: NA
j_gene: TRBJ1-5
d_gene: TRBD1
CDR3aa: CSARPGQGSNQPQHF
CDR3nt: TGCAGTGCTAGACCGGGACAGGGAAGCAATCAGCCCCAGCATTTT

v_gene: TRBV15
len: 15
abundance: NA
j_gene: TRBJ2-7
d_gene: TRBD1
CDR3aa: CATSSRDRGSYEQYF
CDR3nt: TGTGCCACCAGCAGCCGGGACAGGGGCTCCTACGAGCAGTACTTC

v_gene: TRBV5-1
len: 16
abundance: NA
j_gene: TRBJ1-6
d_gene: TRBD1
CDR3aa: CASSLGQGIMNSPLHF
CDR3nt: TGCGCCAGCAGCTTGGGACAGGGCATTATGAATTCACCCCTCCACTTT